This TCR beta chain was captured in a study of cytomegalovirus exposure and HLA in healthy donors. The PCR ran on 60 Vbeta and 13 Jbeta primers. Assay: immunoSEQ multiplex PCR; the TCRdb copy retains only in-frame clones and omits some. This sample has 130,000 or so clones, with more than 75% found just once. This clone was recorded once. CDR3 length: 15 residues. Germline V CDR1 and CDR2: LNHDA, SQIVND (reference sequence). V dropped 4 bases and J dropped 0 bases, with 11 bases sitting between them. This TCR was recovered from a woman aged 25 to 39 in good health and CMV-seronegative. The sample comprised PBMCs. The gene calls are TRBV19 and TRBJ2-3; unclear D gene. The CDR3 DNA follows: TGTGCCAGTAGTAACGGAGTGATTAGCACAGATACGCAGTATTTT. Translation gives CASSNGVISTDTQYF.